Presented here are 24 T cell receptor beta chains from one specimen sequenced in a study of long-term antiretroviral therapy in people with HIV. The libraries were made with immunoSEQ v3.0 at survey level. Only in-frame clones appear in the TCRdb table, and some are missing; sequencing was by immunoSEQ multiplex PCR. The sample shows 20,000 to 25,000 clones, roughly 84% of them seen only once. The specimen comprised unsorted PBMCs, sampled about 2.5 years after starting antiretroviral therapy. These receptors were collected from a man aged 35 to 55 with HIV.

The chain couples TRBV10-2 to TRBJ1-5; D unclear. Germline lookup yields CDR1 WSHSY and CDR2 SAAADI. Trimming stripped 3 bases from V and 7 bases from J, with 7 bases between. This CDR3 is built from 12 residues. CDR3 in amino acids: CASSEPTQPQHF. CDR3 nucleotides: TGCGCCAGCAGTGAACCGACCCAGCCCCAGCATTTT.

This CDR3 is CASSPRQGGTGELFF. As DNA, the CDR3 is TGTGCCAGTAGTCCGAGACAGGGAGGTACCGGGGAGCTGTTTTTT. This chain joins TRBV19 and TRBJ2-2; the D gene is possibly TRBD1 (7 bases). The germline V gene encodes CDR1 LNHDA and CDR2 SQIVND (reference sequence). CDR3 length equals 15 residues. V lost 5 bases and J 5 bases, leaving 15 bases between the germline ends.

The chain couples TRBV6-1 to TRBJ1-1; D unclear. The CDR3 is made up of 12 amino acids. Germline V gene data show CDR1 as MNHNS and CDR2 as SASEGT. V lost 6 bases to trimming and J lost 10 bases, with 15 bases between them. The CDR3 here is CASSGDWGPAFF. The CDR3, as DNA: TGTGCCAGCAGCGGAGATTGGGGTCCAGCTTTCTTT.

The chain is built from TRBV5-4 and TRBJ2-3; the match to TRBD2 covers 11 bases. CDR3 length equals 16 residues. J lost 8 bases, V lost 4 bases, and 12 bases had no gene match. From germline, CDR1 is SGHNT and CDR2 YYREEE (reference sequence). CDR3 nucleotide sequence: TGTGCCAGCAGCCTTGGGACTAGCGGAGCCTTCGGTACGCAGTATTTT. As protein: CASSLGTSGAFGTQYF. The full variable domain, completed using reference TRBV5-4 and TRBJ2-3, is ETGVTQSPTHLIKTRGQQVTLRCSSQSGHNTVSWYQQALGQGPQFIFQYYREEENGRGNFPPRFSGLQFPNYSSELNVNALELDDSALYLCASSLGTSGAFGTQYFGPGTRLTVL.

This chain uses TRBV11-2 with TRBJ2-2, with 7 bases lining up with TRBD1. J was trimmed by 6 bases and V by 3 bases; bases with no gene match: 4. Looked up from germline, CDR1 is SGHAT and CDR2 is FQNNGV. CDR3 length: 14 amino acids. CDR3 protein: CASSFGQEPGELFF. The CDR3 DNA is TGTGCCAGCAGCTTCGGACAGGAACCCGGGGAGCTGTTTTTT. Full variable domain (outside the CDR3, taken from reference TRBV11-2 and TRBJ2-2): EAGVAQSPRYKIIEKRQSVAFWCNPISGHATLYWYQQILGQGPKLLIQFQNNGVVDDSQLPKDRFSAERLKGVDSTLKIQPAKLEDSAVYLCASSFGQEPGELFFGEGSRLTVL.

This clone was observed a handful of times. This chain connects TRBV27 to TRBJ2-7; D is possibly TRBD1 (6 bases). CDR3 length: 13 residues. The V end was cut by 3 bases, the J end by 6 bases, with 12 bases between. Germline CDR1 MNHEY, CDR2 SMNVEV (reference sequence). The CDR3 DNA is TGTGCCAGCAGTTTGGGGGCCACGGCCGAGCAGTACTTC. Its protein is CASSLGATAEQYF.

The V gene is TRBV7-6, the J gene TRBJ2-7; D tentatively fits TRBD1 or TRBD2 (5 bases each). CDR1 and CDR2 (germline): SGHVS, FNYEAQ. The CDR3 extends over 16 amino acids. Deletions cut 0 bases from V and 5 bases from J, with 17 bases between. Written as DNA, the CDR3 is TGTGCCAGCAGCTTAGCCGGTTCGGGACCCCTACACGAGCAGTACTTC. Translating it yields CASSLAGSGPLHEQYF.

This clone occurred once. The V and J genes are TRBV18 and TRBJ2-1, with a tentative D call TRBD1 (5 bases). The V end lost 0 bases, the J end lost 6 bases, and 15 bases lay between the germline ends. Germline V gene data show CDR1 as KGHSH and CDR2 as LQKENI. CDR3 size: 16 residues. CDR3 region: CASSPPGAHRSNEQFF. CDR3 sequence (DNA): TGTGCCAGCTCACCACCAGGGGCGCATAGATCCAATGAGCAGTTCTTC.

CDR3 loop: CSPRHTEAFF. CDR3 nucleotides: TGCAGTCCACGTCACACTGAAGCTTTCTTT. The J gene is TRBJ1-1, the V gene TRBV20-1; D is undetermined. From germline, CDR1 is DFQATT and CDR2 SNEGSKA (reference sequence). This CDR3 contains 10 residues. V was pared by 8 bases and J by 3 bases, with 7 bases between.

The V gene is TRBV10-3, the J gene TRBJ2-4, with a tentative D call TRBD2 (6 bases). The length of the CDR3 is 15 residues. V was trimmed by 2 bases and J by 3 bases, leaving 11 bases between them. Germline-derived CDR1 and CDR2 are ENHRY and SYGVKD. The CDR3 spells CAISEAGIDKNIQYF. The CDR3 DNA sequence: TGTGCCATCAGTGAGGCGGGGATCGACAAAAACATTCAGTACTTC.

This clone has a single count. CDR3 sequence reads: CASSLSGTGNEKLFF. In DNA, the CDR3 is TGTGCCAGCAGCCTTTCCGGGACAGGGAATGAAAAACTGTTTTTT. The chain recombines TRBV5-8 with TRBJ1-4, with 9 bases identical to TRBD1. The CDR3 has 15 amino acids. The ends lost 4 bases at V and 5 bases at J; junction bases unmatched: 6. Germline CDR1 SGHTS, CDR2 YDEGEE.

This rearrangement joins TRBV6-5 to TRBJ2-2; D gene unclear. Between the trimmed V and J ends, which lost 3 bases and 1 base, there was a span of 6 bases. The germline gives CDR1 MNHEY, CDR2 SVGAGI. The CDR3 spans 14 residues. The CDR3 protein is CASSYQRNTGELFF. The CDR3 nucleotides are TGTGCCAGCAGTTATCAAAGGAACACCGGGGAGCTGTTTTTT.

This chain connects TRBV27 to TRBJ1-1; possibly TRBD1 for D (5 bases). Germline-derived CDR1 and CDR2 are MNHEY and SMNVEV (reference sequence). V shed 10 bases and J shed 1 base, with 13 bases lying between them. The CDR3 length is 13 residues. CDR3 sequence (DNA): TGTGCCACCCAGGACAACACGAACACTGAAGCTTTCTTT. Encoded protein: CATQDNTNTEAFF.

V and J are TRBV11-2 and TRBJ2-1; 10 bases align to TRBD2. The CDR3 spans 17 residues. Germline-derived CDR1 and CDR2 are SGHAT and FQNNGV. The V gene end was trimmed by 1 base and the J gene end by 8 bases; junction bases not matched to a gene: 11. CDR3 amino acids: CASSLGLAGGRVHEQFF. The CDR3 nucleotides are TGTGCCAGCAGCTTAGGGTTAGCGGGAGGCCGGGTGCATGAGCAGTTCTTC.

This clone has only one observation. The chain uses TRBV7-9 and TRBJ2-7; D uncertain. CDR1 and CDR2 (germline): SEHNR, FQNEAQ (reference sequence). The CDR3 totals 12 residues. V was clipped by 5 bases and J by 1 base, with 6 bases between them. In DNA, the CDR3 is TGTGCCAGCAGCCTCCAGTCCTACGAGCAGTACTTC. Translation: CASSLQSYEQYF.

This sequence joins TRBV7-6 and TRBJ1-2; 9 bases are shared with TRBD1. J was trimmed by 3 bases and V by 6 bases; bases with no gene match: 14. Germline CDR1 reads SGHVS; CDR2 reads FNYEAQ. The CDR3 totals 17 residues. CDR3 sequence reads: CASSSGVNRGQDYGYTF. The CDR3 DNA reads TGTGCCAGCAGTTCTGGGGTGAACAGGGGGCAGGACTATGGCTACACCTTC.

This rearrangement joins TRBV30 to TRBJ2-3, with a weak D call TRBD2 (6 bases). Germline V gives CDR1 GTSNPN, CDR2 SVGIG (reference sequence). The CDR3 consists of 13 residues. The V and J ends lost 2 bases and 5 bases respectively, with 11 bases between them. The CDR3 coding sequence is TGTGCCTGGAGTCCGGGACTCCGAGATACGCAGTATTTT. It translates to CAWSPGLRDTQYF.

Within the sample, this clone is medium-sized. This chain uses TRBV29-1 with TRBJ2-7, with D perhaps assigned TRBD1 or TRBD2 (5 bases each). CDR3 length: 12 residues. The germline V and J ends were trimmed by 7 bases and 5 bases, with 15 bases remaining between them. Germline CDR1 reads SQVTM; CDR2 reads ANQGSEA. The CDR3 DNA follows: TGCAGCGCGAACTCGGGGCAAAACGAGCAGTACTTC. As protein: CSANSGQNEQYF.

This rearrangement joins TRBV19 to TRBJ2-2; the D gene is possibly TRBD1 (6 bases). Germline V gene lookup returns CDR1 LNHDA and CDR2 SQIVND (reference sequence). The CDR3 consists of 20 residues. V lost 4 bases and J 2 bases, leaving 26 bases between the germline ends. The CDR3, as DNA: TGTGCCAGTAGTAAGCACAAGGACAGAAGAATACGTAGAAACACCGGGGAGCTGTTTTTT. Translation gives CASSKHKDRRIRRNTGELFF.

J is TRBJ2-7 and V is TRBV7-8; TRBD1 is a possible D gene (5 bases). Trimming left V 5 bases short and J 3 bases short, with 14 bases between. Germline V gene lookup returns CDR1 SGHVS and CDR2 FQNEAQ. The CDR3 covers 14 residues. CDR3 loop: CASSPQGRVYEQYF. The DNA for the CDR3 is TGTGCCAGCAGCCCCCAGGGCAGGGTCTACGAGCAGTACTTC.

The chain couples TRBV5-1 to TRBJ2-1; TRBD2 aligns across 8 bases. The CDR3 has 15 amino acids. V gave up 0 bases and J gave up 4 bases; unmatched junction bases: 3. Germline V CDR1 and CDR2: SGHRS, YFSETQ. CDR3 DNA: TGCGCCAGCAGCTTGGAGCGGGGGCCTTACAATGAGCAGTTCTTC. Protein: CASSLERGPYNEQFF.

CDR3 DNA sequence: TGTGCCAGCAGTTACAAGTCGGACAGGGGCGGAAACACCATATATTTT. Its protein product is CASSYKSDRGGNTIYF. This chain uses TRBV6-5 with TRBJ1-3; 9 positions agree with TRBD1. Trimming took 2 bases from V and 4 from J; bases not matched to a gene: 6. Per germline, CDR1 MNHEY and CDR2 SVGAGI. This CDR3 comprises 16 residues.

The V call is TRBV5-6, the J call TRBJ2-5; D gene ambiguous. The ends were cut back, 3 bases at V and 2 bases at J, with 17 bases in the middle. Germline CDR1 and CDR2: SGHDT and YYEEEE. The CDR3 is 16 amino acids. In DNA, the CDR3 is TGTGCCAGCAGCTCTACCGGGCTCCATGGGCAAGAGACCCAGTACTTC. It encodes CASSSTGLHGQETQYF.

The chain carries TRBV7-3 and TRBJ2-1, with D maybe TRBD2 (6 bases). The V and J ends lost 0 bases and 0 bases respectively, with 9 bases between them. This CDR3 comprises 16 residues. From germline, CDR1 is SGHTA and CDR2 FQGTGA. The CDR3 is CASSLTAGSSYNEQFF. Written as DNA, the CDR3 is TGTGCCAGCAGCTTAACGGCGGGGAGCTCCTACAATGAGCAGTTCTTC.